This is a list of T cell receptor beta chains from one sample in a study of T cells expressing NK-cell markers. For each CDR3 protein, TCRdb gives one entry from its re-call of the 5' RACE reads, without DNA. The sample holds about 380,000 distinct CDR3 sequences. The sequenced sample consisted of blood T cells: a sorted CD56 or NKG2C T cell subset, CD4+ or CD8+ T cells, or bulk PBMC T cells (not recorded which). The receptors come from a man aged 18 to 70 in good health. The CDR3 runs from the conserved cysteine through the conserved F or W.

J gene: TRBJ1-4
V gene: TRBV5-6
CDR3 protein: CASSLVGSGNEKLFF

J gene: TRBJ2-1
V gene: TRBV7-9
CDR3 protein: CASSYGHQPTNNEQFF

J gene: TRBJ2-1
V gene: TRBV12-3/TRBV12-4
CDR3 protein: CASSHVLAGGHYNEQFF

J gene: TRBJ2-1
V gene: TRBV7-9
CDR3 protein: CASSLVPTGAPYNEQFF

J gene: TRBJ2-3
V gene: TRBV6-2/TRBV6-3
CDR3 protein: CASSLYYQGDTQYF

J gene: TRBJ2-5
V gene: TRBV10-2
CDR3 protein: CASSDSRGPLETQYF

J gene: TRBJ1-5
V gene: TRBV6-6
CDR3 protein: CATLGGHIGPQHF

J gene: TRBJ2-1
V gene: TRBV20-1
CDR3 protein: CSAMTSGGMHERFF

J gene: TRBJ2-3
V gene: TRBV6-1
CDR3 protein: CASSEARTYWADTQYF

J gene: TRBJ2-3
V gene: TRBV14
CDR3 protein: CASSPRTGGTDTQYF

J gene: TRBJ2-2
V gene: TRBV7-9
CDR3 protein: CASSPAGGPSSTGELFF

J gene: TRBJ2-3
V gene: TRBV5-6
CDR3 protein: CASNSRLAKRTDTQYF

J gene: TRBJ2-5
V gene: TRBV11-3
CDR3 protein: CASSLDSNQETQYF

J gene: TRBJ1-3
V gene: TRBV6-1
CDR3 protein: CASSEAMGLLSSGNTIYF

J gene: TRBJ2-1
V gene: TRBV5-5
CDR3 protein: CASSLVTGGEQFF

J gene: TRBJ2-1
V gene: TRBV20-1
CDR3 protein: CSATTGTGRYEQFF

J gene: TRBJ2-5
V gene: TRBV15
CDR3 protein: CATSTGLAVRETQYF

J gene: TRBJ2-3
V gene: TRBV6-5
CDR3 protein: CASSYSRFPGRADTQYF

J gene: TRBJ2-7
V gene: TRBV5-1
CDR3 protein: CASRTSGVGMQYF

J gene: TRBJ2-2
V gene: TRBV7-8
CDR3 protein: CASSFNRVRDGELFF

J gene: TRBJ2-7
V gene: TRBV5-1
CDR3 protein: CASSSRDRTYEQYF

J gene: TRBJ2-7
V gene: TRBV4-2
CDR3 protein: CASTTHRDSYEQYF

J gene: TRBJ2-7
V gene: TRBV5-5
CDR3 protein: CASRKGQGAGEQYF

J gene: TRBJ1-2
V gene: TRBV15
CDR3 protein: CATSGRVNYGYTF

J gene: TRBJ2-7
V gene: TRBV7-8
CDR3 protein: CASSLVDWSTPNSYEQYF

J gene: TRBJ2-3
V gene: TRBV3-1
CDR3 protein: CASSKRGGVADTQYF

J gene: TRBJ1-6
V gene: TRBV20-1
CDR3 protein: CSARGGQGFYNSPLHF

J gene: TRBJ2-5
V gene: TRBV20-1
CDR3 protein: CSADLAGGFKETQYF

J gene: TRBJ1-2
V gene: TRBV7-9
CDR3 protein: CASSPYGPLYGYTF

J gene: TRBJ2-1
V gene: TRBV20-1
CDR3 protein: CSAGGLAGAPSEQFF

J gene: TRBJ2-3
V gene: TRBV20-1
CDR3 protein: CSARAVSGGSAGTDTQYF

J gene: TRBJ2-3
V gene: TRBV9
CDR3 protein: CASSVGDRGRARYF

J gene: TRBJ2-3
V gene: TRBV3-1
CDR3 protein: CASSQLYSRGARPDTQYF

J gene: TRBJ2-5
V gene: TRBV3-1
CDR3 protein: CASSPRPGQPLQETQYF

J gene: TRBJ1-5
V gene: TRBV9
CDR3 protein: CASSEFGGTQPQHF

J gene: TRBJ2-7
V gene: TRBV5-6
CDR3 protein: CASSTRGEQYF

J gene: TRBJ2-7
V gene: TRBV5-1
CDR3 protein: CASSARDGGSYEQYF

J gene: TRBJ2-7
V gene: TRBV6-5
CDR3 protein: CASSYSRATLAEQYF

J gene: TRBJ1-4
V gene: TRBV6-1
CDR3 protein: CASSHVPAGEKLFF

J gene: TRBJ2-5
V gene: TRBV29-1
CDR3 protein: CSGNRLGGETQYF

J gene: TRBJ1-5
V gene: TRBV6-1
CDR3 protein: CASEESLRGRSNQPQHF

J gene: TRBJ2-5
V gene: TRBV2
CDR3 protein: CASSEAFRGRGPETQYF

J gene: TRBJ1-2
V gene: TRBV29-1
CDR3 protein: CSVERQGGYTF

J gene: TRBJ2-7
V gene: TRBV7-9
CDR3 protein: CASSPAGTGSYEQYF

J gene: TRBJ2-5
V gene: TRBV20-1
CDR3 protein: CSAPSWNQETQYF

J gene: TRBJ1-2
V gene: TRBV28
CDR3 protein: CAGKTGGGGYTF

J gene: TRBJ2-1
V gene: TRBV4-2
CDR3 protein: CASSPTGTSGGGEFF

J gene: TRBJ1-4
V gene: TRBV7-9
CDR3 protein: CASRGGTGLNEKLFF

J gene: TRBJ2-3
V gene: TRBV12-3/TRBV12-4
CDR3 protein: CASSPWTGTSTDTQYF

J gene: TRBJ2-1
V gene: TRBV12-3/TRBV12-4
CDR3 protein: CASRPTSGGIRSYNEQFF

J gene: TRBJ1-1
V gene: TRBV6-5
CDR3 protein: CASSSDRAVVTEAFF

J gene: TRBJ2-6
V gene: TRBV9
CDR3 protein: CASSVAGGSGANVLTF

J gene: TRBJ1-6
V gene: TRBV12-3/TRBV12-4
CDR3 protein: CASSRRRDSPLHF

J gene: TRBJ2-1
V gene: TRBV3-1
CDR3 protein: CASSQDAGGTYNEQFF

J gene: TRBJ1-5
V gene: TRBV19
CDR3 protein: CASSGDMGPPQHF

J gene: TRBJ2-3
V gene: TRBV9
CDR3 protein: CASSSRGGGGDTQYF

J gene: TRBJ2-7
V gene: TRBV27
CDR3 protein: CASSRRQHQGQYF

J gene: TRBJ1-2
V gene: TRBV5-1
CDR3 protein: CASSPGPFEYGYTF

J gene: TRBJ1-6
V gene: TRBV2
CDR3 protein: CASTEGSSSYNSPLHF

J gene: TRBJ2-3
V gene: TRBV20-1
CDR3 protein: CSAPVAGGPDTQYF